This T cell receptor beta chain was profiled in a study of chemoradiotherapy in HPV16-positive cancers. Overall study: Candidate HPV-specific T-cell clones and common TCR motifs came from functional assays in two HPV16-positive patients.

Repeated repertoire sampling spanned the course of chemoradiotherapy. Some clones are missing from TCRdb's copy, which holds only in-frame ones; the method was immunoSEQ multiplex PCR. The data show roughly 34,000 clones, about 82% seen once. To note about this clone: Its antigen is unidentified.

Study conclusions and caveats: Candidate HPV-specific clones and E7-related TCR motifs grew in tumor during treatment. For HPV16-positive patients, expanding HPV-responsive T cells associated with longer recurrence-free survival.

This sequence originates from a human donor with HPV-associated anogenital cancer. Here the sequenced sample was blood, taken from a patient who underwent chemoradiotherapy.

This chain's CDR3 is CASSPGRGAGELFF. CDR3 coding DNA: TGCGCCAGCAGCCCGGGACGGGGGGCCGGGGAGCTGTTTTTT. The rearrangement joins TRBV5-1 to TRBJ2-2; 7 positions match TRBD2. The CDR3 runs to 14 residues. V trimming: 4 bases; J trimming: 6 bases; junction bases outside the gene matches: 6. Germline V gene sequence: CDR1 SGHRS, CDR2 YFSETQ.